One and the same sample provided the 14 T cell receptor beta chains below, sequenced in a study of blood T cell repertoires in COVID-19. Repertoires were generated with immunoSEQ multiplex PCR, while TCRdb's copy carries only in-frame clones and drops some. The sample lists about 250,000 clones, roughly 89% occurring once. Sequencing was carried out using peripheral blood. The receptor set was obtained from a woman aged 55-70 years with COVID-19, enrolled during active disease.

The CDR3 DNA reads TGTGCCAGCAGTGCCGGCCCTAGCGGGGGGGGTAGTCTAAGTTACGAGCAGTACTTC. It translates to CASSAGPSGGGSLSYEQYF. V is TRBV2 and J is TRBJ2-7, with 12 bases matching TRBD2. This CDR3 region has 19 residues. The V segment lost 4 bases and the J segment 4 bases; nucleotides outside the gene matches: 17. Germline V gene lookup returns CDR1 SNHLY and CDR2 FYNNEI.

In nucleotides, the CDR3 is TGTGCCAGCAGCCCACAGGGGGCTAACTATGGCTACACCTTC. Translation: CASSPQGANYGYTF. The gene calls are TRBV3-1 (or the pseudogene TRBV3-2) and TRBJ1-2, with TRBD1 identical over 8 bases. V was pared by 4 bases and J by 0 bases, with 1 base of the junction left unmatched. Germline values: CDR1 LGHDT, CDR2 YNNKEL (reference sequence). The CDR3 contains 14 residues.

The gene calls are TRBV27 and TRBJ2-1, with D hard to call. The germline gives CDR1 MNHEY, CDR2 SMNVEV (reference sequence). This CDR3 spans 13 amino acids. V was pared by 4 bases and J by 6 bases, with 10 bases between. CDR3 DNA sequence: TGTGCCAGCAGTTCTTCCCCGTCCAATGAGCAGTTCTTC. Translating it yields CASSSSPSNEQFF.

The chain recombines TRBV11-1 with TRBJ1-2; possibly TRBD1 for D (5 bases). The CDR3 extends over 13 amino acids. V lost 5 bases and J 8 bases, leaving 15 bases between the germline ends. Germline lookup yields CDR1 SGHAT and CDR2 FQDESV (reference sequence). In DNA, the CDR3 is TGTGCCAGCAGCCCCATCTACAAGGGGGGCTACACCTTC. As protein: CASSPIYKGGYTF.

The chain couples TRBV2 to TRBJ2-7; D remains ambiguous. The V end lost 0 bases, the J end lost 6 bases, and 9 bases lay between the germline ends. Germline-derived CDR1 and CDR2 are SNHLY and FYNNEI. The CDR3 has 13 residues. For the CDR3, the DNA is TGTGCCAGCAGTGAAGCGCGACAAGCCGAGCAGTACTTC. Translating it yields CASSEARQAEQYF.

This chain links TRBV6-1 with TRBJ1-5; perhaps TRBD1 as D (6 bases). The V gene's germline CDR1 is MNHNS and CDR2 SASEGT. This CDR3 region has 15 residues. The V gene lost 3 bases and the J gene lost 2 bases, with 11 bases spanning the gap. CDR3: CASSDTGLGNQPQHF. The CDR3 bases are TGTGCCAGCAGTGACACAGGGTTGGGCAATCAGCCCCAGCATTTT.

This clone was counted a single time. This chain uses TRBV9 with TRBJ1-1; D ambiguous. The CDR3 is 13 amino acids. The V gene lost 4 bases and the J gene lost 5 bases, with 12 bases spanning the gap. CDR1 SGDLS and CDR2 YYNGEE come from the germline V gene. The DNA for the CDR3 is TGTGCCAGCAGCCCCCGAGGGAGGACTGAAGCTTTCTTT. Its translation is CASSPRGRTEAFF.

DNA of the CDR3: TGTGCCAGCAGGAAGGACGCAGGAGGAAATTCACCCCTCCACTTT. This codes for CASRKDAGGNSPLHF. The chain has TRBV2 and TRBJ1-6; D gene unclear. V was trimmed by 6 bases and J by 7 bases, leaving 16 bases between them. The germline gives CDR1 SNHLY, CDR2 FYNNEI. This CDR3 contains 15 residues.

V and J are TRBV19 and TRBJ2-5; 8 nucleotides match TRBD2. From germline, CDR1 is LNHDA and CDR2 SQIVND (reference sequence). The CDR3 consists of 13 residues. Losses at the gene ends were 7 bases for V and 6 bases for J; bases not matched to a gene: 7. This CDR3 reads CASNSGGSQTQYF. DNA for the CDR3: TGTGCCAGTAATTCGGGGGGGAGTCAGACCCAGTACTTC.

This clone was seen only once. V gene TRBV4-3 combines with J gene TRBJ2-7; D call uncertain. Between the trimmed V and J ends, which lost 5 bases and 4 bases, there was a span of 6 bases. This CDR3 comprises 11 residues. Per the germline V gene, CDR1 is LGHNA and CDR2 is YSLEER. DNA of the CDR3: TGCGCCAGCAGCTCGAGATACGAGCAGTACTTC. Translating gives CASSSRYEQYF.

The V gene is TRBV27, the J gene TRBJ1-6, with D possibly matching TRBD1 (6 bases). CDR1 is MNHEY, CDR2 SMNVEV, per germline (reference sequence). The germline V and J ends were trimmed by 3 bases and 7 bases, with 10 bases remaining between them. This CDR3 is 14 amino acids long. This CDR3 is CASSFRGPNSPLHF. Here the CDR3 DNA reads TGTGCCAGCAGTTTCAGGGGTCCCAATTCACCCCTCCACTTT.

J is TRBJ1-1 and V is TRBV10-3; D uncertain. The germline V and J ends were trimmed by 10 bases and 3 bases, with 9 bases remaining between them. CDR1 is ENHRY, CDR2 SYGVKD, per germline. The CDR3 is made up of 11 amino acids. The CDR3 sequence: CATRLDTEAFF. Written as DNA, the CDR3 is TGTGCCACTAGGTTGGACACTGAAGCTTTCTTT.

The genes are TRBV9 and TRBJ1-4, with TRBD1 matching 8 bases. The V segment lost 3 bases and the J segment 5 bases; nucleotides outside the gene matches: 6. Germline V gives CDR1 SGDLS, CDR2 YYNGEE. The CDR3 spans 15 residues. CDR3 nucleotides: TGTGCCAGCAGCGACCAAACAGGGGGAAATGAAAAACTGTTTTTT. The encoded protein is CASSDQTGGNEKLFF.

In DNA, the CDR3 is TGTGCCAGCTCACGGACAGGGGCGGCCTACGAGCAGTACTTC. Translated, it gives CASSRTGAAYEQYF. The rearrangement links TRBV18 to TRBJ2-7; TRBD1 matches 9 bases. With 4 bases clipped from V and 2 bases from J, the junction kept 3 bases outside the gene matches. Germline V gene data show CDR1 as KGHSH and CDR2 as LQKENI. The CDR3 spans 14 residues.